This is a list of T cell receptor beta chains from one sample in a study of regulatory T cells in long-lasting Graves disease. A single record per CDR3 protein comes from TCRdb applying MiXCR to the multiplex PCR reads. Among more than 300,000 distinct CDR3 sequences listed, 20% to 25% were seen once. The source was peripheral blood mononuclear cells (PBMCs), collected when the disease was refractory, from a patient treated with antithyroid drugs. All receptors come from a woman aged 40 to 50 with Graves disease. Each CDR3 is given with its conserved first and last residue. The D gene is left open where the match is weak. Only part of the rows carry a size: once, few, many, or a class if the clone is expanded.

v_call	clone_size	d_call	j_call	cdr3_aa	cdr3_nt
TRBV6-1	-	TRBD2	TRBJ2-1	CASRPAGLSSNEQFF	TGTGCCAGCAGACCTGCGGGACTATCGAGTAATGAGCAGTTCTTC
TRBV10-3	many	TRBD2	TRBJ2-7	CAIRREESSYEQYF	TGTGCCATCCGGCGGGAGGAGAGCTCCTACGAGCAGTACTTC
TRBV6-1	-	TRBD2	TRBJ2-7	CASSDKGLAGDPTRAHEQYF	TGTGCCAGCAGTGACAAGGGACTAGCGGGAGATCCCACAAGGGCCCACGAGCAGTACTTC
TRBV18	few	-	TRBJ1-1	CASSPQGEGEAFF	TGTGCCAGCTCACCACAAGGTGAAGGTGAGGCTTTCTTT
TRBV11-3	few	-	TRBJ2-2	CASSSGLPNTGELFF	TGTGCCAGCAGCTCTGGACTGCCTAACACCGGGGAGCTGTTTTTT
TRBV12-3/TRBV12-4	few	TRBD1	TRBJ2-7	CASNSPGQGVYEQYF	TGTGCCAGCAATTCTCCCGGACAGGGGGTCTACGAGCAGTACTTC
TRBV29-1	-	-	TRBJ2-7	CSAYGSSNSYEQYF	TGCAGCGCATACGGGAGTTCTAACTCCTACGAGCAGTACTTC
TRBV28	many	-	TRBJ1-5	CASTDGGSGYSNQPQHF	TGTGCCAGCACCGACGGGGGATCCGGATATAGCAATCAGCCCCAGCATTTT
TRBV28	-	-	TRBJ2-3	CAVGQFPTSTDTQYF	TGTGCCGTCGGACAGTTCCCCACTAGCACAGATACGCAGTATTTT
TRBV20-1	many	TRBD2	TRBJ2-7	CSASRLLAGGGYEQYF	TGCAGTGCTAGCAGACTACTAGCGGGAGGGGGCTACGAGCAGTACTTC
TRBV2	many	-	TRBJ2-5	CASSLIGALPETQYF	TGTGCCAGCAGCCTTATCGGAGCTCTTCCGGAGACCCAGTACTTC
TRBV28	-	-	TRBJ2-5	CASSPGQKWRETQYF	TGTGCCAGCAGTCCGGGACAAAAGTGGAGGGAGACCCAGTACTTC
TRBV28	many	-	TRBJ2-7	CASSFKPVAYEQYF	TGTGCCAGCAGTTTTAAGCCGGTAGCCTACGAGCAGTACTTC
TRBV6-1	-	-	TRBJ1-1	CASSLSGTEVFF	TGTGCCAGCAGCCTCTCAGGAACTGAAGTTTTCTTT
TRBV20-1	few	-	TRBJ2-3	CSAMGPHGRDTQYF	TGCAGTGCCATGGGGCCCCATGGCCGAGATACGCAGTATTTT
TRBV25-1	-	-	TRBJ1-1	CASSELGQLNTEAFF	TGTGCCAGCAGTGAATTAGGGCAGTTGAACACTGAAGCTTTCTTT
TRBV19	many	-	TRBJ2-5	CASSPSSGVGQETQYF	TGTGCCAGTAGTCCCAGTAGCGGAGTGGGACAAGAGACCCAGTACTTC
TRBV20-1	few	-	TRBJ2-7	CSAGIYEQYF	TGCAGTGCGGGGATCTACGAGCAGTACTTC
TRBV20-1	-	-	TRBJ1-5	CSPGDRRNQPQHF	TGCAGTCCTGGTGACAGACGCAATCAGCCCCAGCATTTT
TRBV11-2	-	-	TRBJ2-1	CASSLAWMPSSYNEQFF	TGTGCCAGCAGCTTAGCGTGGATGCCCTCCTCCTACAATGAGCAGTTCTTC
TRBV2	few	-	TRBJ2-1	CASKGPYLYNEQFF	TGTGCCAGCAAAGGACCCTACCTATACAATGAGCAGTTCTTC
TRBV5-1	-	-	TRBJ2-5	CASSLEGGNQETQYF	TGCGCCAGCAGCTTGGAGGGGGGTAACCAAGAGACCCAGTACTTC
TRBV6-9	many	TRBD1	TRBJ2-7	CASSYSGTVYEQYF	TGTGCCAGCAGTTACTCAGGGACAGTCTACGAGCAGTACTTC
TRBV7-6	-	TRBD2	TRBJ2-7	CASSPIMGGDSYEQYF	TGTGCCAGCAGCCCGATAATGGGGGGGGACTCCTACGAGCAGTACTTC
TRBV5-8	-	TRBD1	TRBJ2-2	CASSWTLTGQGIGELFF	TGTGCCAGCAGCTGGACCCTAACGGGACAGGGTATCGGGGAGCTGTTTTTT
TRBV12-3/TRBV12-4	many	-	TRBJ2-5	CASSFGRNQETQYF	TGTGCCAGCAGTTTCGGCAGGAACCAAGAGACCCAGTACTTC
TRBV12-3/TRBV12-4	many	-	TRBJ1-2	CASSPGDYGYTF	TGTGCCAGCAGTCCCGGGGACTATGGCTACACCTTC
TRBV6-2/TRBV6-3	few	-	TRBJ1-3	CASSYSRTAGNTIYF	TGTGCCAGCAGTTACTCTAGAACGGCTGGAAACACCATATATTTT
TRBV20-1	few	-	TRBJ1-2	CSARDTVTNGYTF	TGCAGTGCTAGAGATACCGTGACGAATGGCTACACCTTC
TRBV30	few	-	TRBJ2-2	CAWSGTVANTGELFF	TGTGCCTGGAGCGGGACCGTCGCGAACACCGGGGAGCTGTTTTTT
TRBV18	-	-	TRBJ2-5	CASSPDLNIGGETQYF	TGTGCCAGCTCACCTGACCTCAACATAGGTGGGGAGACCCAGTACTTC
TRBV7-9	many	-	TRBJ2-3	CASSLGLSTDTQYF	TGTGCCAGCAGCTTAGGACTCTCCACAGATACGCAGTATTTT
TRBV6-2/TRBV6-3	-	-	TRBJ2-2	CASSYHQGTSLELFF	TGTGCCAGCAGTTACCACCAGGGGACCTCATTGGAGCTGTTTTTT
TRBV11-2	-	TRBD2	TRBJ2-2	CASSLIGTSLTGELFF	TGTGCCAGCAGCTTAATCGGGACTAGCCTCACCGGGGAGCTGTTTTTT
TRBV12-3/TRBV12-4	many	TRBD1	TRBJ2-7	CASSLEDRASYEQYF	TGTGCCAGCAGTTTAGAGGACAGGGCCTCCTACGAGCAGTACTTC
TRBV28	many	TRBD1	TRBJ1-6	CASSVPGGDSPLHF	TGTGCCAGCAGTGTCCCAGGGGGCGATTCACCCCTCCACTTT
TRBV9	-	TRBD1	TRBJ2-1	CASSVSDRGVGNEQFF	TGTGCCAGCAGCGTTTCTGACAGGGGAGTAGGCAATGAGCAGTTCTTC
TRBV20-1	many	-	TRBJ1-2	CSARVGSYGYTF	TGCAGTGCTAGAGTCGGGTCCTATGGCTACACCTTC
TRBV6-2/TRBV6-3	-	TRBD1	TRBJ1-1	CASSFTGGPNTEAFF	TGTGCCAGCAGTTTCACAGGGGGCCCGAACACTGAAGCTTTCTTT
TRBV15	once	-	TRBJ1-1	CATSRGRINTEAFF	TGTGCCACCAGCCGCGGACGGATTAACACTGAAGCTTTCTTT
TRBV7-2	-	TRBD2	TRBJ2-3	CASSLDSGRYDTQYF	TGTGCCAGCAGCTTAGACAGCGGGAGATATGATACGCAGTATTTT